This TCR beta chain was sequenced in a study of cytomegalovirus exposure and HLA in healthy donors. General study results and limits: Common viral pathogens seemed, in a later analysis, to connect with several of the most significant clusters. Analysis was carried out at a later point, and it linked a missense DCLRE1C variant to TCR beta V- and J-gene trimming.

Notes on this clone: The antigen is not known.

This PCR relied on a set of 60 Vbeta primers and 13 Jbeta primers. The table came from immunoSEQ multiplex PCR; TCRdb's copy has only in-frame clones and leaves some out. The table lists some 150,000 clones, approximately 60% of them singletons. The ends were cut back, 5 bases at V and 4 bases at J, with 9 bases in the middle. CDR1 and CDR2 from the germline V gene are PRHDT and FYEKMQ (reference sequence). This CDR3 is 13 amino acids long. Sequences were obtained from PBMCs. The chain is built from TRBV13 and TRBJ1-3; D remains unclear. This clonotype was obtained from a woman in her sixties in good health and CMV-seropositive. The CDR3 is CASSPKQGNTIYF. The CDR3 DNA reads TGTGCCAGCAGCCCCAAACAGGGAAACACCATATATTTT.